The TCR beta chain under discussion was sequenced for a study of identical twins. TCRdb re-derived calls from the 5' RACE reads in MiXCR, one entry per CDR3 protein. The sample has 300,000 to 350,000 distinct CDR3 sequences; 12% are singletons. V was trimmed by 4 bases and J by 6 bases, leaving 18 bases between them. Germline loops: CDR1 LGHDT, CDR2 YNNKEL (reference sequence). CDR3 length: 16 residues. General study findings and limits: Beta out-of-frame sequences showed weaker excess sharing between twins.

As to this clonotype: Antigen: not known.

In addition, the sample was reused for a study of yellow fever vaccine responses in identical twins. That source adds: Reported findings indicate that twins' vaccine T cell responses seemed partially convergent, partially personalized.

The receptor was derived from a woman aged 18-30 years in good health. The sequenced sample consisted of CD8+ T cells sorted from blood. V is TRBV3-1 and J is TRBJ2-2; a possible D gene is TRBD1 (8 bases). The CDR3 region is CASSPPRTGRAGELFF. The CDR3 DNA follows: TGTGCCAGCAGCCCTCCCCGGACAGGGAGGGCCGGGGAGCTGTTTTTT.